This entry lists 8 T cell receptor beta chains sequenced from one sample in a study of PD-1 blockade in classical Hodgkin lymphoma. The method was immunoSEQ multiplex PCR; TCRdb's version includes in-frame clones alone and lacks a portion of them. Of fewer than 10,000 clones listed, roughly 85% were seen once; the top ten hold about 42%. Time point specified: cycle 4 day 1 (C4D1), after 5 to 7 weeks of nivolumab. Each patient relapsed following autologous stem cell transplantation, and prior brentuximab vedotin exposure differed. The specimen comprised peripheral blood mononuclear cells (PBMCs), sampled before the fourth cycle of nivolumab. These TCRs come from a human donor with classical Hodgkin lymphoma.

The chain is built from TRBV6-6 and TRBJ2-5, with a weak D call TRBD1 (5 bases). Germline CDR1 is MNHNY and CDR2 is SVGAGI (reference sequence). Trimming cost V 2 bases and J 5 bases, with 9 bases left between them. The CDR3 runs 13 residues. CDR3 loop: CASSYRGLETQYF. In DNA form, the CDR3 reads TGTGCCAGCAGTTACAGGGGCCTGGAGACCCAGTACTTC.

CDR3 coding DNA: TGTGCCAGCAGAAGTCCGGGACAGGGAGCCGAGCAGTACTTC. It is translated as CASRSPGQGAEQYF. V gene TRBV6-5 combines with J gene TRBJ2-7, with TRBD1 matching 9 bases. This CDR3 is built from 14 residues. After removal of 6 bases from V and 6 bases from J, the junction contained 9 bases not matched to a gene. The germline CDR1 and CDR2 sequences are MNHEY and SVGAGI.

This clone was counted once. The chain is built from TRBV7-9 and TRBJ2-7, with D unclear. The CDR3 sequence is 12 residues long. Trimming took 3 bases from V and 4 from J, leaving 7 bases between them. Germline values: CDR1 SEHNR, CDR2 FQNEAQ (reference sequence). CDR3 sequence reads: CASSFQGYEQYF. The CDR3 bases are TGTGCCAGCAGCTTTCAAGGATACGAGCAGTACTTC.

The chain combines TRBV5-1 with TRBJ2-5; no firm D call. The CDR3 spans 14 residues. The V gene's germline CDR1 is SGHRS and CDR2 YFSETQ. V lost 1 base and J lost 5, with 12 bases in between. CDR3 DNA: TGCGCCAGCAGCTTGACTGGTGTGGGGGAGACCCAGTACTTC. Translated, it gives CASSLTGVGETQYF.

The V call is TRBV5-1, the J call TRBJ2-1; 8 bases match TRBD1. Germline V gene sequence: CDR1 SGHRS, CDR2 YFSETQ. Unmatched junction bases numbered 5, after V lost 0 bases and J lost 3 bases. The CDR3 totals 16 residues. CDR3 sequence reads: CASSLGRTGSYNEQFF. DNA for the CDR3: TGCGCCAGCAGCTTGGGCCGGACAGGGAGCTACAATGAGCAGTTCTTC.

CDR3 loop: CASSEQFSYEQYF. CDR3 DNA sequence: TGTGCCAGCAGTGAACAGTTCTCCTACGAGCAGTACTTC. V and J are TRBV6-1 and TRBJ2-7; D is uncertain. This CDR3 spans 13 amino acids. Trimming cost V 2 bases and J 0 bases, with 5 bases left between them. Germline CDR1 is MNHNS and CDR2 is SASEGT.

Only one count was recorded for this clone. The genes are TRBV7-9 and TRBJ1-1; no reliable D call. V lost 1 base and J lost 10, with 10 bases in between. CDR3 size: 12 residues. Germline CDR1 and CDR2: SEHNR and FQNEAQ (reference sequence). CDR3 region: CASSLGGAGAFF. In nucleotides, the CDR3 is TGTGCCAGCAGCTTAGGAGGTGCTGGAGCTTTCTTT.

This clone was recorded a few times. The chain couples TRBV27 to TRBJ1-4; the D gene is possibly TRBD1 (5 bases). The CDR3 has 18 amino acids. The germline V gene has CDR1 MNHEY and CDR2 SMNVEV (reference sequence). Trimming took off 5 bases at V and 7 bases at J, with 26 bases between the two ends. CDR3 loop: CASSPLILRDVNFEKLFF. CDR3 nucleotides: TGTGCCAGCAGTCCGCTTATTCTCCGGGACGTTAATTTTGAAAAACTGTTTTTT.